Below, one T cell receptor (beta chain) is given with its context. These data come from a study of follicular helper T cells after annual influenza vaccination. Sequenced by immunoSEQ multiplex PCR; TCRdb stores in-frame clones only, minus some. The table has nearly 15,000 clones, roughly 80% seen once. Regarding time point: 2014-2015 season, 7 days after vaccination. Between about 35 and 110 mL of blood was drawn per time point. Unmatched junction bases numbered 3, after V lost 1 base and J lost 9 bases. The CDR3 loop spans 13 amino acids. Germline-derived CDR1 and CDR2 are SGHDT and YYEEEE. This chain connects TRBV5-6 to TRBJ1-4; 7 nucleotides line up with TRBD1. The clonotype comes from an adult who received the influenza vaccine. Sequences were derived from CXCR5+ CD38- circulating T follicular helper cells from blood, sampled 7 days after influenza vaccination. The sample's subset: circulating Tfh, non-naive CD4+CXCR5+PD-1+ (ICOS+CD38+ or ICOS-CD38-). The CDR3 DNA reads as TGTGCCAGCAGCTTGTGGGACAGCCAAAAACTGTTTTTT. It yields the protein CASSLWDSQKLFF.